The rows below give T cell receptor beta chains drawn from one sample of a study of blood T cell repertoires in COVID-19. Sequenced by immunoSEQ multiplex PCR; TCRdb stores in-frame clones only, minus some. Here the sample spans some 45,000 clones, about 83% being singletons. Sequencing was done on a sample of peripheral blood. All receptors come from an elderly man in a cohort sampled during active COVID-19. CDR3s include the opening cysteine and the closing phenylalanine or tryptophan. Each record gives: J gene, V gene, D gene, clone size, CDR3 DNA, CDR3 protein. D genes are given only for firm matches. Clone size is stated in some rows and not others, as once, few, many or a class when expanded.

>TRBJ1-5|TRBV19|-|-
TGTGCCAGTAGTATAGCCCTAGGAGGACAGCCCCAGCATTTT
CASSIALGGQPQHF
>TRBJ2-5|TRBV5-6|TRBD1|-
TGTGCCAGCAGCGAGGACAGGGGCCGCCAGACCCAGTACTTC
CASSEDRGRQTQYF
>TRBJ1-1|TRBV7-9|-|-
TGTGCCAGCAGCCCCCAGGCGAACACTGAAGCTTTCTTT
CASSPQANTEAFF
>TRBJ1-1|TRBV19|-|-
TGTGCCAGTAGTAATCGGGGGGGAAACACTGAAGCTTTCTTT
CASSNRGGNTEAFF
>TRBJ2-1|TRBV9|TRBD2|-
TGTGCCAGCAGCGTAGCGACTAGCGGGGCCCGGCAGTTCTTC
CASSVATSGARQFF
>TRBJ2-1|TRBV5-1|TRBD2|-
TGCGCCAGCAGCTTGGGAAATAGCGGGGGTGGTTCCTACAATGAGCAGTTCTTC
CASSLGNSGGGSYNEQFF
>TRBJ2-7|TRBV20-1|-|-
TGCAGTGCTCTCGAGCAGTACTTC
CSALEQYF
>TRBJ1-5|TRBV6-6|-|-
TGTGCCAGCAGTCTAGACAGTTACAATCAGCCCCAGCATTTT
CASSLDSYNQPQHF
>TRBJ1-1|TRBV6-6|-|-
TGTGCCAGCAGTTATTTCGGACAAAACACTGAAGCTTTCTTT
CASSYFGQNTEAFF
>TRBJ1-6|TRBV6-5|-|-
TGTGCCAGCAGTTACTCGAGTCGGGGGGTAACCTCACCCCTCCACTTT
CASSYSSRGVTSPLHF
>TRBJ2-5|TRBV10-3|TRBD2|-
TGTGCCACCTCTAGCGGGGGGGCTCTAGAGACCCAGTACTTC
CATSSGGALETQYF
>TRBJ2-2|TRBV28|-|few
TGTGCCAGCAGTTTGGCAGGGGCGGACACCGGGGAGCTGTTTTTT
CASSLAGADTGELFF
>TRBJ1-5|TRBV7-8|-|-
TGTGCCAGCAGCTTCCGGGGTGACAGCAATCAGCCCCAGCATTTT
CASSFRGDSNQPQHF
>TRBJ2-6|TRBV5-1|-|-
TGCGCCAGCAGCGTGGACCGGGGGGCCAACGTCCTGACTTTC
CASSVDRGANVLTF
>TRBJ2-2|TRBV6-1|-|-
TGTGCCAGCAGTGAACCGGGTACCGGGGAGCTGTTTTTT
CASSEPGTGELFF
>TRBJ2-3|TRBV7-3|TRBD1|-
TGTGCCAGCAGCTTCCTGGGACAGGTTAGCACAGATACGCAGTATTTT
CASSFLGQVSTDTQYF
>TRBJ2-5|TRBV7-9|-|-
TGTGCCAGCAGCCAGACGACTGGGGCGGAGACCCAGTACTTC
CASSQTTGAETQYF
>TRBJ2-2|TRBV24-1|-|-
TGTGCCACCAGTACTGGAGCTGTGGCCGACCGTGGGTACGACACCGGGGAGCTGTTTTTT
CATSTGAVADRGYDTGELFF
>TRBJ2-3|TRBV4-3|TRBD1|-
TGCGCCAGCAGCCCTTTCGGGACAGGGTTAGGAGATACGCAGTATTTT
CASSPFGTGLGDTQYF
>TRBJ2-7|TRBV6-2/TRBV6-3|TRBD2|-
TGTGCCAGCAGCCTACTAGCGGAAGAGGTTTACGAGCAGTACTTC
CASSLLAEEVYEQYF
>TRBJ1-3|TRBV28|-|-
TGTGCCAGCAGTTCCACAGGGACGAGGCTCTCTGGAAACACCATATATTTT
CASSSTGTRLSGNTIYF
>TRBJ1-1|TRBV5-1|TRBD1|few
TGCGCCAGCAGCCGGGACAGGGGGAGGTCTGAAGCTTTCTTT
CASSRDRGRSEAFF
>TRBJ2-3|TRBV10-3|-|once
TGTGCCACTCAATTGGACAGAGAACACACAGATACGCAGTATTTT
CATQLDREHTDTQYF
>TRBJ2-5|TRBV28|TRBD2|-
TGTGCCAGCAGGACTAGCGGGACCTGGGCCCAAGAGACCCAGTACTTC
CASRTSGTWAQETQYF
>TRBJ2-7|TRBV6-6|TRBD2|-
TGTGCCAGCAGTTACCGGACTAGCGGGGGCGCCTACGAGCAGTACTTC
CASSYRTSGGAYEQYF
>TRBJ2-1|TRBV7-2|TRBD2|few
TGTGCCAGCAGCTTAGAGGCGGGGGGCCTGACTGAGCAGTTCTTC
CASSLEAGGLTEQFF
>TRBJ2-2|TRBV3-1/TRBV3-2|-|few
TGTGCCAGCAGCCAAGATGGAAGGCAGGGGAGGGCCGGGGAGCTGTTTTTT
CASSQDGRQGRAGELFF
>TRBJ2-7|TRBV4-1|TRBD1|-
TGCGCCAGCAGACCACAGGGGTCCTACGAGCAGTACTTC
CASRPQGSYEQYF
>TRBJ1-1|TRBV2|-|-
TGTGCCAGCATAATGGCCACTGAAGCTTTCTTT
CASIMATEAFF
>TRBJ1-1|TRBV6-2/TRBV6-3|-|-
TGTGCCAGCAGCTCGTCGAGCAAAGGGGGTTTTGTTACTGAAGCTTTCTTT
CASSSSSKGGFVTEAFF
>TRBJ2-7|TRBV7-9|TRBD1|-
TGTGCCAGCAGCTTGACAGGGGACGAGCAGTACTTC
CASSLTGDEQYF
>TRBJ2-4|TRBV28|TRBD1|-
TGTGCCAGCAGTTCAGCAGGGGGCGCCAAAAACATTCAGTACTTC
CASSSAGGAKNIQYF